This TCR beta chain stems from a study of blood T cells in healthy people across ages. Study-level findings and limits: There was no known CMV status for donors, so expanded clonotype changes were possibly confounded. The fall in TCR beta diversity per million T cells was roughly linear with age. Diversity was higher, and naive CD4+ cells more numerous, in long-lived donors than in aged donors.

With regard to this clonotype: The antigen is not known.

With a J-beta primer mix and a sample-barcoded 5' primer, a second PCR ran about 7 to 11 cycles. TCRdb redid the calling of the 5' RACE reads with MiXCR, one entry per CDR3 protein. The sample lists under 2,000,000 distinct CDR3 sequences, around half occurring once. Germline loops: CDR1 KGHSH, CDR2 LQKENI. J lost 2 bases, V lost 0 bases, and 9 bases had no gene match. The CDR3 length is 17 residues. The TCR sequence derives from a woman aged 40-49 years in good health. The chain is built from TRBV18 and TRBJ2-7, with 8 bases identical to TRBD2. Sequencing was performed on blood. CDR3 amino acids: CASSPPTSGSSPYEQYF. CDR3 coding DNA: TGTGCCAGCTCACCACCGACCAGCGGGAGTAGTCCCTACGAGCAGTACTTC.